This T cell receptor (beta chain) comes out of a study of T cell repertoires in cytomegalovirus infection. Study information: Public TCR beta signature analysis indicated the presence of both CMV infection and matching HLA type.

This CDR3 is 13 amino acids long. Germline-derived CDR1 and CDR2 are MDHEN and SYDVKM. V was cut by 6 bases and J by 5 bases, with 13 bases left in between. Overall study findings and caveats: The cumulative frequency of public TCR beta families identified carriers of CMV plus the relevant HLA. It was HLA-C-restricted CMV-specific TCR beta clonotypes that dominated the response ex vivo.

TCRdb re-called the reads through MiXCR, storing one row per CDR3 protein. The sample lists some 130,000 distinct CDR3 sequences; approximately 9.2% were seen once. Note on this clonotype: Its antigen is as yet unknown.

The sequencing sample was made of PBMCs. The gene calls are TRBV28 and TRBJ1-1; D is perhaps TRBD1 (6 bases). The clonotype originates from a human donor in good health (CMV status not recorded). Some clones in this sample may be carry-over from other donors' samples. The CDR3 nucleotides are TGTGCCAGCAGGCAAACAGGGCGGACTGAAGCTTTCTTT. Translation: CASRQTGRTEAFF.